This T cell receptor (beta chain) was identified in a study of T-cell memory formation after mild COVID-19. In germline, CDR1 is SGDLS, CDR2 YYNGEE. Trimming stripped 0 bases from V and 8 bases from J, with 11 bases between. CDR3 length equals 14 residues. A single record per CDR3 protein comes from TCRdb applying MiXCR to the 5' RACE reads. Of 470,000 or so distinct CDR3 sequences in the sample, roughly 20% were seen once. This clonotype has just a few counts. The sequence was obtained from an adult woman who had mild COVID-19 (a few samples of this study predate the infection). Cell type and time point are not known. J is TRBJ1-4 and V is TRBV9; tentatively, D is TRBD1 (6 bases). Sequencing was carried out using PBMCs or a T cell subset sorted from them (not recorded which). Here the CDR3 reads CASSVADRTEKLFF. In DNA form, the CDR3 reads TGTGCCAGCAGCGTAGCCGACAGGACGGAAAAACTGTTTTTT.